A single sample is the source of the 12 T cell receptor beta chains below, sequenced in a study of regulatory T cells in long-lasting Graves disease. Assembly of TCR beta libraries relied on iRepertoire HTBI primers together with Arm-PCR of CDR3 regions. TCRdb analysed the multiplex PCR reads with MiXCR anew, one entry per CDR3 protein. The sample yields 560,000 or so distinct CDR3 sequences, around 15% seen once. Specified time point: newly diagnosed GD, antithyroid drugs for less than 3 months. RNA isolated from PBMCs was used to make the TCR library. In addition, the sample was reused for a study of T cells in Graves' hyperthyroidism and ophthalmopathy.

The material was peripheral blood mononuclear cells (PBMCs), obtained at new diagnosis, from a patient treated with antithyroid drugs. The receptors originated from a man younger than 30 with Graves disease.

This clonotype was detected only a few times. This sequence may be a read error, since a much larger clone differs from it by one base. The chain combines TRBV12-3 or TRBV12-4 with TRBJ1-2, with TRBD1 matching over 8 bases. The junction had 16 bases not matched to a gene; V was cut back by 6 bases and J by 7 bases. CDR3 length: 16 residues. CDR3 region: CASSRRRGRGPSGYTF. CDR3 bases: TGTGCCAGCAGCCGCCGCAGGGGCAGGGGGCCGAGTGGCTACACCTTC.

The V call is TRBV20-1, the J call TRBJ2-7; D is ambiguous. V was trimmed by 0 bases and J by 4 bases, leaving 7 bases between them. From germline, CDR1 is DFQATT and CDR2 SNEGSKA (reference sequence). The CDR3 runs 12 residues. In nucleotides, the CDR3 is TGCAGTGCTAGAGAAGCTGGGTACGAGCAGTACTTC. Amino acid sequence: CSAREAGYEQYF.

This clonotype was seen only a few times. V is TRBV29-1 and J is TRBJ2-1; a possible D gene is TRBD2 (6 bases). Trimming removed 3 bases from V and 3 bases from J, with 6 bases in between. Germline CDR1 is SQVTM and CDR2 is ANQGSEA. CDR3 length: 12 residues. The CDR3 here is CSVEGGYNEQFF. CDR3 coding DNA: TGCAGCGTTGAGGGGGGCTACAATGAGCAGTTCTTC.

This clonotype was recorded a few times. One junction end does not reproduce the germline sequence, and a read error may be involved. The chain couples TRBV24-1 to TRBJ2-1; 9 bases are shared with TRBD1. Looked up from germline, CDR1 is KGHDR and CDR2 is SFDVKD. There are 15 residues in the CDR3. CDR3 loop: CATSDPRTGDNEQFF. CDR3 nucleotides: TGTGCCACCAGTGACCCTCGGACAGGGGACAACGAGCAGTTCTTC.

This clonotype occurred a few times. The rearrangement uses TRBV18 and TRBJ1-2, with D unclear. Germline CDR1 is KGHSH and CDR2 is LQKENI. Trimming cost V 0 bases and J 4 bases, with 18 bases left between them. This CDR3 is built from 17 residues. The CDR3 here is CASSPPDRGIYGYGYTF. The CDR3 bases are TGTGCCAGCTCACCACCGGACCGTGGGATATATGGCTATGGCTACACCTTC.

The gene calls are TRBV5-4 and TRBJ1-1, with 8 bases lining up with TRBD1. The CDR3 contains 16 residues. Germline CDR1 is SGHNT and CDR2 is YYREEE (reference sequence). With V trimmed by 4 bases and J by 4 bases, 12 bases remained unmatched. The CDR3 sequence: CASSLGQGRVGTEAFF. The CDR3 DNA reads TGTGCCAGCAGCCTTGGACAGGGAAGGGTTGGCACTGAAGCTTTCTTT.

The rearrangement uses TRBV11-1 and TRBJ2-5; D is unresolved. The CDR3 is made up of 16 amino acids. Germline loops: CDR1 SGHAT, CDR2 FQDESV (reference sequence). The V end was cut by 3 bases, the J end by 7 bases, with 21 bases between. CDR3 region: CASSFSRIRYYGTQYF. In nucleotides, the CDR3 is TGTGCCAGCAGCTTTTCCCGGATTCGGTATTATGGGACCCAGTACTTC.

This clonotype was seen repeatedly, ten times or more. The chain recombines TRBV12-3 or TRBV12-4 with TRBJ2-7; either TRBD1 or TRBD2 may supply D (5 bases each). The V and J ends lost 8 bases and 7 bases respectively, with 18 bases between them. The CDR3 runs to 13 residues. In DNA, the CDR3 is TGTGCCAGCGGGGGTAATAGCCCCCGGGAGCAGTACTTC. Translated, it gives CASGGNSPREQYF.

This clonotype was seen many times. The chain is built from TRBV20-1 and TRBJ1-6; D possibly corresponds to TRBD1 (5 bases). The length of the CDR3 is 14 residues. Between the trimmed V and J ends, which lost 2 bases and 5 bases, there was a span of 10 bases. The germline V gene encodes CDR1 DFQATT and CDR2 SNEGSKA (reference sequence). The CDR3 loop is CSARRGVDNSPLHF. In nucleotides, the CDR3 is TGCAGTGCTAGAAGAGGGGTGGATAATTCACCCCTCCACTTT.

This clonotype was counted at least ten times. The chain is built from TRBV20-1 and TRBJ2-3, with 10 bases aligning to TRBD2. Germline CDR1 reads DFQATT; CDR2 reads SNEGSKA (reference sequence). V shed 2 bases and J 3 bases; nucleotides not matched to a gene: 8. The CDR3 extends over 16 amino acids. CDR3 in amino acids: CSARNPLAGETDTQYF. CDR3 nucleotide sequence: TGCAGTGCTAGAAACCCCCTAGCGGGAGAGACAGATACGCAGTATTTT.

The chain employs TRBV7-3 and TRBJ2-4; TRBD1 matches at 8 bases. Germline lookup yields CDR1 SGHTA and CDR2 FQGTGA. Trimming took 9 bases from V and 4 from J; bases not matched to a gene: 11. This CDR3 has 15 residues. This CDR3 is CARDRVSSAKNIQYF. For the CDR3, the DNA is TGTGCCAGGGACAGGGTCTCTTCAGCAAAAAACATTCAGTACTTC.

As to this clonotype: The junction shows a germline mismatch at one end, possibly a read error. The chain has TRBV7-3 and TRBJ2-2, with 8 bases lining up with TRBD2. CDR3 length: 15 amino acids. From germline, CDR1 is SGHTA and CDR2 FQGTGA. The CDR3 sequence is CASSLSGGNTGEQFF. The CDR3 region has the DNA TGTGCCAGCAGCTTAAGCGGGGGGAACACCGGGGAGCAGTTTTTT.